What follows is one TCR beta chain and its context. These data come from a study of blood T cell repertoires in COVID-19. About the research overall: Acute and convalescent COVID-19 specimens originated in the United States, Italy and Spain.

The CDR3 loop spans 11 amino acids. The ends were cut back, 1 base at V and 8 bases at J, with 5 bases in the middle. The germline V gene has CDR1 LGHDT and CDR2 YNNKEL (reference sequence). Per the original data handling: Counts of nucleated cells, estimated from reference gene primer amplification, were obtained. Sequencing was performed with immunoSEQ multiplex PCR; in TCRdb, only in-frame clones are kept and a portion is missing. From that table come the V and J calls and clone size; the DNA was used to work out D and trimming. Altogether approximately 250,000 clones are present, roughly 82% being singletons, with the ten largest covering 2% to 2.5%.

The sequencing sample was made of peripheral blood. The rearrangement uses TRBV3-1 (or the pseudogene TRBV3-2) and TRBJ1-2; D call uncertain. The source of this sequence is a man aged 35 to 55 who had recovered from COVID-19. This CDR3 is CASSQGEGYTF. The CDR3 DNA reads as TGTGCCAGCAGCCAAGGGGAGGGCTACACCTTC.